The sequence of this TCR beta chain was determined in a study of blood T cell repertoires in COVID-19 (dated by TCRdb to about 2020). General notes on the study: Samples from collaborators originated in the United States, Italy and Spain and spanned both the acute and convalescent phases of COVID-19. The repertoires were made available in a free public database intended to serve as a resource for research on the immune response to SARS-CoV-2. Samples came from the ongoing ImmuneRACE study (first 160 participants) plus 1,254 subjects from 6 global collaborators. Where HLA class I and class II types were available, the types were taken from metadata supplied by the sample provider, not from assay-based typing. The prospective study material was composed of cDNA or gDNA derived from T cells, B-cell-depleted T cells, or PBMCs. Deeply sampled blood TCRbeta repertoires from subjects exposed to, actively infected with, or recovered from COVID-19 were included in the dataset. A de-identified subject ID, COVID-19 status, age in years and sex were almost always included in the sample metadata. The paper as a whole reports these results and caveats: The amount of clinical and demographic metadata varied by source and participant and was provided uncurated.

Trimming takes 4 bases from V and 4 bases from J, and the germline ends sit 16 bases apart. The CDR3 numbers 15 residues from cysteine through phenylalanine. Only CDR3 DNA remains: 45 bases, in frame from the first base. CDR1 and CDR2 are read off the germline V gene (reference sequence) as LNHDA and SQIVND. TCRbeta CDR3 regions were amplified from genomic DNA by means of the immunoSEQ Assay, a bias-controlled multiplex PCR. The authors processed their data as follows. The number of nucleated cells in each sample was estimated from the amplification of reference gene primers within the assay. To quantify the absolute abundance of each unique TCRbeta CDR3 rearrangement, sequence reads were collapsed and filtered. Productive Simpson clonality was computed per sample as the square root of Simpson's diversity index over productive rearrangements. TCRdb took this table from immuneACCESS and kept in-frame rearrangements with V and J called. Such tables lack part of the clones; where checked against another copy, unresolved V genes explain under half of the gap, and the rest is unexplained. The D gene and trimming were derived from the DNA, and the V and J assignments and clone size from that table. The sample data list over 100,000 clones, and 70% to 90% of these were observed just once. Jointly, the top ten make up around a sixth of the sample.

Worth noting for this clone: It has no known antigen specificity. No clone much larger than this one lies a single base away; base qualities are absent.

Each collaborating institution followed its own protocols to collect whole blood in K2EDTA tubes. Collaborator samples were shipped for TCRbeta analysis as frozen whole blood, isolated PBMCs, or DNA extracted from either sample type. Sequenced material: peripheral blood. The chain couples TRBV19 to TRBJ1-2, with a weak D call of TRBD1 (5 bases match). The sequence was collected from a woman aged 55-69 years with acute or convalescent COVID-19. The CDR3 protein is CASSTTRRGGYGYTF. In nucleotide form, the sequence is TGTGCCAGTAGTACCACCCGCCGGGGGGGCTATGGCTACACCTTC. When the CDR3 is completed using the reference TRBV19 and TRBJ1-2 genes on either side, the full variable domain is DGGITQSPKYLFRKEGQNVTLSCEQNLNHDAMYWYRQDPGQGLRLIYYSQIVNDFQKGDIAEGYSVSREKKESFPLTVTSAQKNPTAFYLCASSTTRRGGYGYTFGSGTRLTVV.